These 21 T cell receptor beta chains share one sample of origin, sequenced in a study of spatial heterogeneity in lung cancer. TCRdb redid the calling of the 5' RACE reads with MiXCR, one entry per CDR3 protein. The sample holds tens of thousands of distinct CDR3 sequences, around 5.8% seen once. Regarding time point: sample taken at primary tumor resection. Sequences were derived from PBMCs, sampled at surgery. These receptor sequences come from a male donor with early-stage non-small cell lung cancer.

In its sample, this clonotype was seen many times. This chain uses TRBV28 with TRBJ2-7, with a possible D match to TRBD2 (7 bases). The CDR3 consists of 13 residues. In germline, CDR1 is MDHEN, CDR2 SYDVKM. V shed 8 bases and J shed 6 bases, with 17 bases lying between them. CDR3: CASRGAGITEQYF. Written as DNA, the CDR3 is TGTGCCAGCCGGGGGGCGGGTATCACCGAGCAGTACTTC.

This clonotype showed up many times. The chain couples TRBV4-2 to TRBJ1-1, with D uncertain. Trimming removed 0 bases at V and 6 bases at J, with 14 bases between. Germline CDR1 reads LGHNA; CDR2 reads YNFKEQ. The CDR3 is made up of 15 amino acids. The CDR3 region has the DNA TGTGCCAGCAGCCAAGATTGGAGACCGCGCTCTGAAGCTTTCTTT. Its protein is CASSQDWRPRSEAFF.

This clonotype was recorded many times. V usage is TRBV6-5 and J usage is TRBJ1-5; D uncertain. The CDR3 has 14 amino acids. V was trimmed by 0 bases and J by 3 bases, leaving 6 bases between them. CDR1 MNHEY and CDR2 SVGAGI come from the germline V gene. Here the CDR3 reads CASSYSGYNQPQHF. The DNA of the CDR3 is TGTGCCAGCAGTTACTCAGGGTACAATCAGCCCCAGCATTTT.

This clonotype is deemed medium-sized. CDR3 nucleotide sequence: TGTGCCAGCAGTCACGACTACCCCAGGGGGCGCAGGTATCAGCCCCAGCATTTT. The encoded protein is CASSHDYPRGRRYQPQHF. V gene TRBV6-2 or TRBV6-3 combines with J gene TRBJ1-5; 8 bases align to TRBD1. CDR1 is MNHEY and CDR2 is SVGEGT in the germline V gene. This CDR3 is built from 18 residues. V was pared by 5 bases and J by 5 bases, with 17 bases of the junction left unmatched.

This clonotype has ten or more counts. V and J are TRBV5-1 and TRBJ2-5; D gene uncertain. CDR3 length: 13 residues. Germline V CDR1 and CDR2: SGHRS, YFSETQ. Trimming shortened V by 4 bases and J by 5 bases, and 12 bases separated the two germline ends. CDR3 region: CASSLGSSETQYF. The CDR3 DNA reads TGCGCCAGCAGCCTTGGTAGTTCGGAGACCCAGTACTTC.

This sequence joins TRBV6-1 and TRBJ2-1, with 7 bases matching TRBD2. The CDR3 is 15 residues long. V lost 8 bases to trimming and J lost 3 bases; unmatched junction nucleotides: 10. Per germline, CDR1 MNHNS and CDR2 SASEGT. The CDR3 nucleotides are TGTGCCAGCGGACCCCCTCTAGCGGTCTACAATGAGCAGTTCTTC. It specifies CASGPPLAVYNEQFF.

The V gene is TRBV11-2, the J gene TRBJ2-3, with 10 bases identical to TRBD2. V lost 5 bases and J lost 3; bases outside the gene matches: 11. The CDR3 contains 17 residues. Germline V gene data show CDR1 as SGHAT and CDR2 as FQNNGV. In DNA, the CDR3 is TGTGCCAGCAGCCGCGTGGGGGGAGCGGGAGGGACAGATACGCAGTATTTT. It codes for CASSRVGGAGGTDTQYF.

This clonotype was counted many times. This sequence joins TRBV7-9 and TRBJ2-2; D unclear. V lost 5 bases and J lost 6, with 7 bases in between. The CDR3 is made up of 12 amino acids. From germline, CDR1 is SEHNR and CDR2 FQNEAQ (reference sequence). This CDR3 is CASSLPPGELFF. The DNA of the CDR3 is TGTGCCAGCAGCCTCCCGCCCGGGGAGCTGTTTTTT.

This clonotype was seen repeatedly, ten times or more. V is TRBV7-3 and J is TRBJ1-1; 11 nucleotides agree with TRBD1. Germline V gene data show CDR1 as SGHTA and CDR2 as FQGTGA. This CDR3 has 14 amino acids. V was clipped by 5 bases and J by 5 bases; unmatched bases: 4. The CDR3 loop is CASSLRDRGTEAFF. CDR3 DNA: TGTGCCAGCAGCCTTCGGGACAGGGGGACTGAAGCTTTCTTT.

This clonotype has ten or more counts. The rearrangement uses TRBV18 and TRBJ1-2; the D is unclear. This CDR3 region has 14 residues. Germline V lookup: CDR1 KGHSH, CDR2 LQKENI. Between the trimmed V and J ends, which lost 0 bases and 4 bases, there was a span of 9 bases. The DNA of the CDR3 is TGTGCCAGCTCACCACCTGCGGGTTCCTATGGCTACACCTTC. This codes for CASSPPAGSYGYTF.

This clonotype has at least ten counts. The J gene is TRBJ2-3, the V gene TRBV20-1, with D possibly matching TRBD2 (5 bases). Germline-derived CDR1 and CDR2 are DFQATT and SNEGSKA (reference sequence). Trimming took off 4 bases at V and 5 bases at J, with 16 bases between the two ends. The CDR3 loop spans 14 amino acids. CDR3 protein: CSAKTLAWIDTQYF. The CDR3 DNA sequence: TGCAGTGCTAAGACCTTAGCGTGGATAGATACGCAGTATTTT.

The V call is TRBV12-5, the J call TRBJ2-3; 10 bases are a match to TRBD2. Germline values: CDR1 LGHNT, CDR2 FRNRAP. V shed 7 bases, J shed 1 base, and the junction held 8 bases outside the gene matches. The CDR3 covers 16 residues. CDR3 in amino acids: CASAVPGTSGTDTQYF. The CDR3 nucleotides read TGTGCTAGTGCCGTCCCCGGGACTAGCGGCACAGATACGCAGTATTTT.

This clonotype was counted many times. The chain carries TRBV5-1 and TRBJ2-5, with 9 bases fitting TRBD1. Unmatched junction bases numbered 4, after V lost 2 bases and J lost 5 bases. Germline CDR1 reads SGHRS; CDR2 reads YFSETQ. The CDR3 loop spans 14 amino acids. CDR3 nucleotide sequence: TGCGCCAGCAGCTTACAGGGGGCGGAGGAGACCCAGTACTTC. Translation gives CASSLQGAEETQYF.

This clonotype was seen only a few times. The chain is built from TRBV6-1 and TRBJ2-3; D might be TRBD2 (5 bases). Germline lookup yields CDR1 MNHNS and CDR2 SASEGT. V lost 5 bases to trimming and J lost 3 bases, with 6 bases between them. This CDR3 comprises 12 residues. This chain's CDR3 is CASSRLTDTQYF. The DNA for the CDR3 is TGTGCCAGCAGTCGACTAACAGATACGCAGTATTTT.

There are a few counts of this clonotype. V usage is TRBV15 and J usage is TRBJ1-3; D is unclear. Trimming removed 1 base from V and 0 bases from J, with 10 bases in between. The CDR3 length is 16 residues. Germline values: CDR1 LNHNV, CDR2 YYDKDF (reference sequence). Here the CDR3 reads CATSRALSLSGNTIYF. In nucleotides, the CDR3 is TGTGCCACCAGCAGAGCCCTCAGTCTCTCTGGAAACACCATATATTTT. The full variable domain, completed using reference TRBV15 and TRBJ1-3, is DAMVIQNPRYQVTQFGKPVTLSCSQTLNHNVMYWYQQKSSQAPKLLFHYYDKDFNNEADTPDNFQSRRPNTSFCFLDIRSPGLGDTAMYLCATSRALSLSGNTIYFGEGSWLTVV.

The chain recombines TRBV28 with TRBJ1-2; D is unresolved. The CDR3 is 10 amino acids. The V and J ends lost 3 bases and 7 bases respectively, with 3 bases between them. Germline-derived CDR1 and CDR2 are MDHEN and SYDVKM. The CDR3 sequence is CASSFLGYTF. CDR3 nucleotides: TGTGCCAGCAGTTTTCTTGGCTACACCTTC.

The chain uses TRBV6-5 and TRBJ2-7, with TRBD2 identical over 8 bases. J lost 9 bases, V lost 2 bases, and 6 bases had no gene match. Germline loops: CDR1 MNHEY, CDR2 SVGAGI. This CDR3 region has 13 residues. CDR3 loop: CASSYRGGRVQYF. CDR3 sequence (DNA): TGTGCCAGCAGTTACCGCGGGGGGCGTGTGCAGTACTTC.

This clonotype was seen only a few times. The chain recombines TRBV7-2 with TRBJ2-3; 10 positions match TRBD1. V lost 5 bases, J lost 13 bases, and 3 bases stayed unmatched. The germline CDR1 and CDR2 sequences are SGHTA and FQGNSA. This CDR3 comprises 11 residues. In DNA form, the CDR3 reads TGTGCCAGCAGCCACGGACAGGGGGAGTATTTT. Amino acid sequence: CASSHGQGEYF.

This clonotype came up many times. The genes are TRBV20-1 and TRBJ2-1; TRBD2 might be the D (5 bases). The CDR3 consists of 12 residues. Germline V CDR1 and CDR2: DFQATT, SNEGSKA (reference sequence). The ends were cut back, 4 bases at V and 9 bases at J, with 13 bases in the middle. The CDR3 region has the DNA TGCAGTGCTAAGTCGGGAAGGGCTGAGCAGTTCTTC. Translation: CSAKSGRAEQFF.

This clonotype was counted many times. The genes are TRBV7-9 and TRBJ2-5, with D hard to call. This CDR3 comprises 12 residues. Germline lookup yields CDR1 SEHNR and CDR2 FQNEAQ (reference sequence). Trimming pared 5 bases from V and 1 base from J, leaving 5 bases between. The CDR3 sequence is CASSTTQETQYF. For the CDR3, the DNA is TGTGCCAGCAGCACAACCCAAGAGACCCAGTACTTC.

This clonotype was seen many times. The chain uses TRBV7-9 and TRBJ2-5; possibly TRBD1 or TRBD2 for D (6 bases each). Trimming stripped 5 bases from V and 2 bases from J, with 12 bases between. The CDR3 loop spans 14 amino acids. In germline, CDR1 is SEHNR, CDR2 FQNEAQ (reference sequence). The CDR3 DNA is TGTGCCAGCAGCCCGCCGGGGGCACAAGAGACCCAGTACTTC. It yields the protein CASSPPGAQETQYF.